This T cell receptor (beta chain) came from a study of identifying expanded T cells in peripheral blood. Measured with immunoSEQ multiplex PCR; TCRdb has only the in-frame clones, and not every one. The sample has approximately 140,000 clones; about 88% are singletons. Between the trimmed V and J ends, which lost 1 base and 9 bases, there was a span of 14 bases. The CDR3 is made up of 13 amino acids. Germline V lookup: CDR1 SGHDT, CDR2 YYEEEE. Sequencing was done on a sample of blood. The genes are TRBV5-6 and TRBJ2-7; D remains ambiguous. The sequence was obtained from a person aged 18 to 70 in good health. CDR3 sequence reads: CASSLTRSRAQYF. In nucleotides, the CDR3 is TGTGCCAGCAGCTTGACGCGCTCCCGGGCGCAGTACTTC.